Listed here are 11 T cell receptor beta chains from one sample, sequenced in a study of blood T cell repertoires in COVID-19. Sequencing was performed with immunoSEQ multiplex PCR; in TCRdb, only in-frame clones are kept and a portion is missing. The repertoire has more than 95,000 clones, around nine tenths of them found once; the top ten carry about 5.1%. Source material: peripheral blood. All receptors derive from a human donor in a cohort sampled during active COVID-19.

CDR3 residues: CASTPTGLYEQYF. CDR3 nucleotide sequence: TGTGCCAGCACTCCGACAGGGTTGTACGAGCAGTACTTC. This chain joins TRBV7-2 and TRBJ2-7; 7 bases align to TRBD1. The germline gives CDR1 SGHTA, CDR2 FQGNSA. This CDR3 is 13 amino acids long. V was clipped by 7 bases and J by 4 bases; unmatched bases: 7.

The gene calls are TRBV15 and TRBJ1-1; tentatively, D is TRBD1 (5 bases). This CDR3 is 15 amino acids long. The germline gives CDR1 LNHNV, CDR2 YYDKDF (reference sequence). V lost 2 bases, J lost 1 base, and 11 bases lay in between. CDR3 residues: CATSRPDRGNTEAFF. In DNA form, the CDR3 reads TGTGCCACCAGCAGACCTGACAGAGGGAACACTGAAGCTTTCTTT.

This clone is a singleton in its sample. Here the CDR3 reads CASSLQQGVLTSNQPQHF. Here the CDR3 DNA reads TGTGCCAGCAGTTTACAACAGGGTGTTCTTACTAGCAATCAGCCCCAGCATTTT. The V call is TRBV28, the J call TRBJ1-5; tentative D call: TRBD1 (6 bases). The CDR3 consists of 18 residues. V gave up 2 bases and J gave up 0 bases, with 17 bases separating them. CDR1 is MDHEN, CDR2 SYDVKM, per germline.

The gene calls are TRBV9 and TRBJ2-3; D possibly corresponds to TRBD2 (5 bases). Germline V CDR1 and CDR2: SGDLS, YYNGEE. The V gene lost 3 bases and the J gene lost 8 bases, with 13 bases spanning the gap. The CDR3 length is 13 residues. CDR3 protein: CASSETLASTQYF. The CDR3 region has the DNA TGTGCCAGCAGCGAGACCCTAGCCAGTACGCAGTATTTT.

The chain is built from TRBV28 and TRBJ2-3; D is unresolved. Looked up from germline, CDR1 is MDHEN and CDR2 is SYDVKM. There are 15 residues in the CDR3. Trimming shortened V by 3 bases and J by 8 bases, and 18 bases separated the two germline ends. The CDR3 is CASSFGPSSSATQYF. The CDR3 coding sequence is TGTGCCAGCAGTTTCGGCCCCTCTAGTTCTGCTACGCAGTATTTT.

The V and J genes are TRBV18 and TRBJ1-2; D is perhaps TRBD1 (6 bases). The ends were cut back, 3 bases at V and 0 bases at J, with 11 bases in the middle. The germline V gene has CDR1 KGHSH and CDR2 LQKENI. This CDR3 comprises 15 residues. The CDR3 bases are TGTGCCAGCTCACCCTCCGAGGGGGCTAACTATGGCTACACCTTC. The encoded protein is CASSPSEGANYGYTF.

This clone was detected once. The chain combines TRBV19 with TRBJ2-3; the D is unclear. Deletions cut 5 bases from V and 1 base from J, with 16 bases between. CDR1 LNHDA and CDR2 SQIVND come from the germline V gene (reference sequence). The CDR3 extends over 16 amino acids. CDR3 protein: CASSHGLTSRTDTQYF. Written as DNA, the CDR3 is TGTGCCAGTAGTCACGGGTTAACGAGCCGCACAGATACGCAGTATTTT.

This chain uses TRBV5-1 with TRBJ1-3; no definite D call. The germline CDR1 and CDR2 sequences are SGHRS and YFSETQ. CDR3 length: 19 residues. V lost 3 bases and J lost 0, with 22 bases in between. CDR3 sequence (DNA): TGCGCCAGCAGCTCCGCCAAATTTGAAGCGGCAGACTCTGGAAACACCATATATTTT. Amino acids: CASSSAKFEAADSGNTIYF.

The chain combines TRBV7-2 with TRBJ1-5, with D perhaps TRBD1 (6 bases). This CDR3 has 15 amino acids. Germline V gene data show CDR1 as SGHTA and CDR2 as FQGNSA. V was cut by 3 bases and J by 1 base, with 10 bases left in between. This CDR3 reads CASSLGQGSNQPQHF. CDR3 DNA sequence: TGTGCCAGCAGCTTGGGGCAGGGGAGCAATCAGCCCCAGCATTTT.

V gene TRBV28 combines with J gene TRBJ1-1; TRBD1 agrees at 7 bases. The CDR3 covers 15 residues. CDR1 is MDHEN and CDR2 is SYDVKM in the germline V gene. V shed 6 bases, J shed 5 bases, and the junction held 12 bases outside the gene matches. In DNA, the CDR3 is TGTGCCAGCAGCATTACAGACAGGGCAATGACTGAAGCTTTCTTT. Translating it yields CASSITDRAMTEAFF. Full variable domain (outside the CDR3, taken from reference TRBV28 and TRBJ1-1): DVKVTQSSRYLVKRTGEKVFLECVQDMDHENMFWYRQDPGLGLRLIYFSYDVKMKEKGDIPEGYSVSREKKERFSLILESASTNQTSMYLCASSITDRAMTEAFFGQGTRLTVV.

This clone was observed once. In DNA form, the CDR3 reads TGTGCCAGCGGTCGGTTAGGGACTACCTACTTC. It translates to CASGRLGTTYF. This chain links TRBV27 with TRBJ2-7; 7 bases are a match to TRBD2. V lost 8 bases, J lost 13 bases, and 11 bases stayed unmatched. CDR3 size: 11 residues. CDR1 and CDR2 (germline): MNHEY, SMNVEV (reference sequence).